This TCR beta chain was recovered during a study of blood T cell repertoires in COVID-19. This CDR3 is 15 amino acids long. The V segment lost 5 bases and the J segment 14 bases; nucleotides outside the gene matches: 15. Germline V gene lookup returns CDR1 KGHSH and CDR2 LQKENI. TCRdb keeps only in-frame clones here, not all; method: immunoSEQ multiplex PCR. The sample shows around 100,000 clones, 84% of them seen only once. The chain is built from TRBV18 and TRBJ1-4; 9 bases are shared with TRBD1. The sequence came from a human donor in a cohort sampled during active or convalescent COVID-19. The sample taken for sequencing was peripheral blood. In DNA, the CDR3 is TGTGCCAGCTCAACCGGGACAGGGATCCCCAGCTCTCTGTTTTTT. Protein: CASSTGTGIPSSLFF.